One and the same sample provided the 10 T cell receptor beta chains below, sequenced in a study of blood T cell repertoires in COVID-19. Sequencing used immunoSEQ multiplex PCR; TCRdb keeps in-frame clones, though not all of them. This sample has roughly 200,000 clones; about nine tenths occur once, and the top ten carry approximately 6.7%. The material sequenced was peripheral blood. The receptors stem from a middle-aged man with acute or convalescent COVID-19.

The J gene is TRBJ1-5, the V gene TRBV19; maybe TRBD1 (5 bases). CDR1 LNHDA and CDR2 SQIVND come from the germline V gene (reference sequence). This CDR3 region has 15 residues. V gave up 1 base and J gave up 0 bases, with 7 bases separating them. The CDR3 DNA reads TGTGCCAGTAGTATAGGACAGAATAGCAATCAGCCCCAGCATTTT. This encodes CASSIGQNSNQPQHF.

Concerning this clone: At one end the junction does not follow the germline gene, possibly because of a read error. This chain connects TRBV4-2 to TRBJ1-4; D is unresolved. CDR3 length equals 15 residues. The germline gives CDR1 LGHNA, CDR2 YNFKEQ. This CDR3 is CAGSPSRGSNEKLFF. In DNA form, the CDR3 reads TGTGCCGGCAGCCCCAGTCGAGGATCTAATGAAAAACTGTTTTTT.

The chain uses TRBV7-8 and TRBJ2-7; TRBD1 agrees at 7 bases. Trimming removed 2 bases from V and 3 bases from J; junction bases left unmatched: 7. The germline CDR1 and CDR2 sequences are SGHVS and FQNEAQ. The CDR3 sequence is 15 residues long. CDR3 coding DNA: TGTGCCAGCAGCTTACGGTGGGACAGCCGCTACGAGCAGTACTTC. This codes for CASSLRWDSRYEQYF.

The chain couples TRBV7-2 to TRBJ2-3, with 7 bases matching TRBD1. The V and J ends lost 3 bases and 1 base, in that order; junction bases with no gene match: 1. CDR1 is SGHTA, CDR2 FQGNSA, per germline. This CDR3 has 14 residues. In DNA form, the CDR3 reads TGTGCCAGCAGCTTCGACAGGGGCACAGATACGCAGTATTTT. Protein: CASSFDRGTDTQYF. The variable domain in full, completed from reference TRBV7-2 and TRBJ2-3, reads GAGVSQSPSNKVTEKGKDVELRCDPISGHTALYWYRQSLGQGLEFLIYFQGNSAPDKSGLPSDRFSAERTGGSVSTLTIQRTQQEDSAVYLCASSFDRGTDTQYFGPGTRLTVL.

This clone was seen only once. This chain joins TRBV30 and TRBJ1-1, with 8 bases lining up with TRBD1. The ends lost 5 bases at V and 5 bases at J; junction bases unmatched: 7. Per the germline V gene, CDR1 is GTSNPN and CDR2 is SVGIG (reference sequence). There are 13 residues in the CDR3. Written as DNA, the CDR3 is TGTGCCTGGTTCCAGGGGGCCTTAACTGAAGCTTTCTTT. Translated: CAWFQGALTEAFF. The full variable domain, completed using reference TRBV30 and TRBJ1-1, is SQTIHQWPATLVQPVGSPLSLECTVEGTSNPNLYWYRQAAGRGLQLLFYSVGIGQISSEVPQNLSASRPQDRQFILSSKKLLLSDSGFYLCAWFQGALTEAFFGQGTRLTVV.

CDR3 bases: TGTGCCAGCAGCTCTACAGGGACCCCTAGCACAGATACGCAGTATTTT. Translating gives CASSSTGTPSTDTQYF. The rearrangement links TRBV11-2 to TRBJ2-3; the D gene is possibly TRBD1 (6 bases). CDR1 and CDR2 (germline): SGHAT, FQNNGV. Trimming removed 4 bases from V and 0 bases from J, with 14 bases in between. CDR3 length: 16 amino acids.

The chain joins TRBV5-1 to TRBJ2-1; 12 nucleotides agree with TRBD2. Germline trimming cut 0 bases from V and 7 bases from J; bases unmatched to any gene: 8. CDR3 length: 17 residues. The V gene's germline CDR1 is SGHRS and CDR2 YFSETQ. This chain's CDR3 is CASSLASGGGSGNEQFF. CDR3 DNA: TGCGCCAGCAGCTTGGCTAGCGGGGGGGGTAGTGGAAATGAGCAGTTCTTC.

This clone was counted a single time. V gene TRBV5-6 combines with J gene TRBJ2-7; possibly TRBD1 for D (5 bases). V was cut by 0 bases and J by 3 bases, with 13 bases left in between. The germline V gene encodes CDR1 SGHDT and CDR2 YYEEEE. This CDR3 is 15 amino acids long. The CDR3 loop is CASSLGQGVYYEQYF. Here the CDR3 DNA reads TGTGCCAGCAGCTTGGGGCAGGGTGTCTACTACGAGCAGTACTTC.

This clone was counted between two and nine times. Other DNA sequences in this sample translate to the same CDR3. The J gene is TRBJ1-2, the V gene TRBV9; the D gene is possibly TRBD1 (6 bases). The CDR3 is 14 residues long. The V gene lost 0 bases and the J gene lost 1 base, with 7 bases spanning the gap. Germline CDR1 reads SGDLS; CDR2 reads YYNGEE. The CDR3 DNA reads TGTGCCAGCAGCGTAGCGGACAGTAACTATGGCTACACCTTC. It codes for CASSVADSNYGYTF.

V is TRBV30 and J is TRBJ2-1, with D possibly matching TRBD1 (5 bases). This CDR3 region has 12 residues. V was clipped by 8 bases and J by 6 bases, with 14 bases between them. From germline, CDR1 is GTSNPN and CDR2 SVGIG (reference sequence). The CDR3 loop is CAAGPGINEQFF. For the CDR3, the DNA is TGTGCCGCCGGTCCAGGGATCAATGAGCAGTTCTTC.